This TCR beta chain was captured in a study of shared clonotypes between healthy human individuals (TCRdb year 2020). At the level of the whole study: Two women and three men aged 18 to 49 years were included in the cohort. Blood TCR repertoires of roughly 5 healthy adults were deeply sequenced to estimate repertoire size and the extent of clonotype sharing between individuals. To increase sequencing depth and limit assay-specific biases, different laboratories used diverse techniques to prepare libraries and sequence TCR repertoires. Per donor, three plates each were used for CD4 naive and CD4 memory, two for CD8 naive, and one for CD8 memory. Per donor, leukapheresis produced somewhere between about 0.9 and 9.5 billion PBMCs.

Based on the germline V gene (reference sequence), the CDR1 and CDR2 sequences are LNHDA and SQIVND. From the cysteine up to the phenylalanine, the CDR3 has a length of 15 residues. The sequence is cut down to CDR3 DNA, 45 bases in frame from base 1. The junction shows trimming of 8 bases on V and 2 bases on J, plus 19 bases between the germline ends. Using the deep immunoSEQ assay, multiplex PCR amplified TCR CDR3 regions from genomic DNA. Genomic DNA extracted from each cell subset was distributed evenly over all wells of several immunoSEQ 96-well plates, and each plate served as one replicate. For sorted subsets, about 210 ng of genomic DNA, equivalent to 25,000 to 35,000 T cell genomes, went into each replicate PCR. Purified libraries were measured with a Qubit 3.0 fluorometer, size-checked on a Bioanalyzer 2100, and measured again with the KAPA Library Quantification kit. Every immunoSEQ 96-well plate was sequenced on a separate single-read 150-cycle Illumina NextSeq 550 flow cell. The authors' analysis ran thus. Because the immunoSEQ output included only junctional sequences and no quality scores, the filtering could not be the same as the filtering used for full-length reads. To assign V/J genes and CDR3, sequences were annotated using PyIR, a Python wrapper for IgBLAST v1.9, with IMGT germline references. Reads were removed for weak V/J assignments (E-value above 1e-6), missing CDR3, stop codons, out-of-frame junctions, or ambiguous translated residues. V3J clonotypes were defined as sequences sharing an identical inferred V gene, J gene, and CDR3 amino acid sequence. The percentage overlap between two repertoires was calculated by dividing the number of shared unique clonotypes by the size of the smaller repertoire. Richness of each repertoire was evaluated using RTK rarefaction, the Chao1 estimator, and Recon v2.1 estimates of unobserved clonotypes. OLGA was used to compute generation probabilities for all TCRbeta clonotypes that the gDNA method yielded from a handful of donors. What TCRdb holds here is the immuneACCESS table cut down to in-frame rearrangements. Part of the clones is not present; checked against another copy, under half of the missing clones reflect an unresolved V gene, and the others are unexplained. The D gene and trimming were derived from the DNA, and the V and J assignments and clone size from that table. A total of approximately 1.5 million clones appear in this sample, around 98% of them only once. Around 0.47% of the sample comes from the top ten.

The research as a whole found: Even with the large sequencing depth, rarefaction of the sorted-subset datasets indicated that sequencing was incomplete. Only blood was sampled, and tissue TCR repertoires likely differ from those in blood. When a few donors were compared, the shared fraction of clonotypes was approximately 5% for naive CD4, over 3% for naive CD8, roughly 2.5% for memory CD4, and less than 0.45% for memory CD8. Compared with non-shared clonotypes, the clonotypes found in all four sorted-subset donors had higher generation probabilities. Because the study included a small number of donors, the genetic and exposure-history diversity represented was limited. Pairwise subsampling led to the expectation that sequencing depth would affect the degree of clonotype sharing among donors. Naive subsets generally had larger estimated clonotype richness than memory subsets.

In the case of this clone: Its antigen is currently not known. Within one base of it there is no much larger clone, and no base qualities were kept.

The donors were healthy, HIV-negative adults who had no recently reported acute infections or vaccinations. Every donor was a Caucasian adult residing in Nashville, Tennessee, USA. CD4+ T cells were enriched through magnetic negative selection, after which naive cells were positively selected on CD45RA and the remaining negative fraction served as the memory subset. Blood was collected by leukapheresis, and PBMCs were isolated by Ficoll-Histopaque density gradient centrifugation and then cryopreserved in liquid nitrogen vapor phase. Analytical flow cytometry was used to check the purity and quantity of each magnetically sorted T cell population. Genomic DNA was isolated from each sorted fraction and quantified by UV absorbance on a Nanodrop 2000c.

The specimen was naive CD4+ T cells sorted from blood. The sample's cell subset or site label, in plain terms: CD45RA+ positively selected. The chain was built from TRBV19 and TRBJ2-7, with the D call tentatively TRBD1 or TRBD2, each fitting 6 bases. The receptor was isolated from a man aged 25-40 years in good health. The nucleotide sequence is TGTGCCAGTCAAACAAAGGGGGGTCAAACCTACGAGCAGTACTTC. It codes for CASQTKGGQTYEQYF.